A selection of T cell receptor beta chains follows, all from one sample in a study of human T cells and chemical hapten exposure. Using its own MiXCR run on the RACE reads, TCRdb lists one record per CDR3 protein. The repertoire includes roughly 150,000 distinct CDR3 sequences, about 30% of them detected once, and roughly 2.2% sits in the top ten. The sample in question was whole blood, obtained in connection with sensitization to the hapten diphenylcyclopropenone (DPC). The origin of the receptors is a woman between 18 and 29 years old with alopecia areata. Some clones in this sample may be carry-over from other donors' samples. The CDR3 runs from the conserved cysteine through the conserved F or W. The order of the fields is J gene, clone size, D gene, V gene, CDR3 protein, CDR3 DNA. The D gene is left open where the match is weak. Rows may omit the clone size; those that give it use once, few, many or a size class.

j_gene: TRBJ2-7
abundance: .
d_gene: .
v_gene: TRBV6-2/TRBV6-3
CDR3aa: CASSKITTVPYEQYF
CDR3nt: TGTGCCAGCAGTAAGATTACGACCGTTCCTTACGAGCAGTACTTC

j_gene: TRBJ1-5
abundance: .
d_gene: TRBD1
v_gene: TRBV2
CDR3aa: CASGLTGGNQPQHF
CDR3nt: TGTGCCAGCGGACTGACAGGGGGAAATCAGCCCCAGCATTTT

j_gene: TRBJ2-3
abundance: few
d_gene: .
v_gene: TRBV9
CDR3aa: CASTSSKSTDTQYF
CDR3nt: TGTGCCAGCACCTCTTCCAAATCCACAGATACGCAGTATTTT

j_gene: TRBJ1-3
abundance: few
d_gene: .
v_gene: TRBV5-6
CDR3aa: CASSKGSEGNTIYF
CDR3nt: TGTGCCAGCAGTAAGGGGTCCGAGGGAAACACCATATATTTT

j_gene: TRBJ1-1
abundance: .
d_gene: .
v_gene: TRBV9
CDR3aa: CASSVRRNTEAFF
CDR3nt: TGTGCCAGCAGCGTCCGCCGGAATACTGAAGCTTTCTTT

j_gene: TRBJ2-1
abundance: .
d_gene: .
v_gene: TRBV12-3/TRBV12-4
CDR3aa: CASSFQSWNEQFF
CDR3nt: TGTGCCAGCAGTTTCCAGTCGTGGAATGAGCAGTTCTTC

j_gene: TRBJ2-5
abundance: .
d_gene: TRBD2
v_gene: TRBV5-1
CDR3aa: CASSLIPSGRGETQYF
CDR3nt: TGCGCCAGCAGCTTGATTCCTAGCGGGAGAGGAGAGACCCAGTACTTC

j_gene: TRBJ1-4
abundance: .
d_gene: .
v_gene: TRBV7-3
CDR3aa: CASSLRGGEKLFF
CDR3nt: TGTGCCAGCAGCTTAAGGGGGGGCGAAAAACTGTTTTTT

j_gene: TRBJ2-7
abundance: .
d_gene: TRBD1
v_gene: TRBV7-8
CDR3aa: CASSQTGTVLDEQYF
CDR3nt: TGTGCCAGCAGCCAGACCGGGACAGTACTAGACGAGCAGTACTTC

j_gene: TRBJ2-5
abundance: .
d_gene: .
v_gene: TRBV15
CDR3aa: CATKGGRGGRQETQYF
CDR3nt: TGTGCCACCAAGGGGGGAAGAGGGGGGCGGCAAGAGACCCAGTACTTC

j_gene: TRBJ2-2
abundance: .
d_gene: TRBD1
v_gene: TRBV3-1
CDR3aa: CASLDRGPTGELFF
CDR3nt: TGTGCCAGCTTAGACAGGGGACCCACCGGGGAGCTGTTTTTT

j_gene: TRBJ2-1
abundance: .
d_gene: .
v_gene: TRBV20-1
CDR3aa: CSAVPRTGYNEQFF
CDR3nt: TGCAGTGCTGTACCTAGGACTGGCTACAATGAGCAGTTCTTC

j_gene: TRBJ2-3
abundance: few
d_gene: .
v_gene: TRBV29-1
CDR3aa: CSVEDPTRETDTQYF
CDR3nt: TGCAGCGTTGAAGATCCTACCAGGGAGACAGATACGCAGTATTTT

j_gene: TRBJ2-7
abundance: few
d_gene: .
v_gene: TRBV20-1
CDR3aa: CSASGGPREDEQYF
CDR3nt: TGCAGTGCTAGTGGAGGGCCCAGGGAAGACGAGCAGTACTTC

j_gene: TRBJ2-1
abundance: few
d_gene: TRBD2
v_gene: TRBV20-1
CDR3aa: CSARVASGYNEQFF
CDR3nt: TGCAGTGCTAGAGTAGCTAGCGGATACAATGAGCAGTTCTTC

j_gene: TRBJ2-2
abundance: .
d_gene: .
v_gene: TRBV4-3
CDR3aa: CASSHPRAGSQTGELFF
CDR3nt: TGCGCCAGCAGCCACCCCAGGGCGGGGAGTCAGACCGGGGAGCTGTTTTTT

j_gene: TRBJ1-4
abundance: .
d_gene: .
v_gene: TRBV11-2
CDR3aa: CASSHLRKTSSTNEKLFF
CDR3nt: TGTGCCAGCAGCCACCTCCGGAAAACCTCATCAACTAATGAAAAACTGTTTTTT

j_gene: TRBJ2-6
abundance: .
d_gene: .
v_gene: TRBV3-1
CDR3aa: CASSRRLTRSSGANVLTF
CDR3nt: TGTGCCAGCAGCCGAAGATTGACGCGTTCCTCTGGGGCCAACGTCCTGACTTTC

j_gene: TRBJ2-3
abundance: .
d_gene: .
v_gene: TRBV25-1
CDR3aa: CASSEYRQLDTQYF
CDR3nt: TGTGCCAGCAGTGAATATCGACAGCTAGATACGCAGTATTTT

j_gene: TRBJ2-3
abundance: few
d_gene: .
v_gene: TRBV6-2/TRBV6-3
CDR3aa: CASSPTADTQYF
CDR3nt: TGTGCCAGCAGTCCCACGGCAGATACGCAGTATTTT

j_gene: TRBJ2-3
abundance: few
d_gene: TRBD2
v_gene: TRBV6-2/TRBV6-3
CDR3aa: CASSSTSELVPDTQYF
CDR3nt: TGTGCCAGCAGTTCGACTAGCGAGTTGGTCCCAGATACGCAGTATTTT

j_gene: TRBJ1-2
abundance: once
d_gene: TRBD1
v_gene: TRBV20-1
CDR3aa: CSALKQQGNYGYTF
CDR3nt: TGCAGCGCATTAAAACAACAGGGGAACTATGGCTACACCTTC

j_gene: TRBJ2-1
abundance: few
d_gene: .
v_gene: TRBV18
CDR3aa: CASSPFPPDEQFF
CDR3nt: TGTGCCAGCTCACCATTCCCCCCAGATGAGCAGTTCTTC

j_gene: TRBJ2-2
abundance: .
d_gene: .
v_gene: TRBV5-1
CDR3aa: CASSFDGFTGELFF
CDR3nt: TGCGCCAGCAGCTTCGACGGGTTCACCGGGGAGCTGTTTTTT

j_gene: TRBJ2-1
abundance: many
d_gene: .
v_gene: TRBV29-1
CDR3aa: CSVAAISYNEQFF
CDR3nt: TGCAGCGTCGCAGCAATCTCCTACAATGAGCAGTTCTTC

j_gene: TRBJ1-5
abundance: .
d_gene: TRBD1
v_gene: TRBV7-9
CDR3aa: CASSLPGQGNQPQHF
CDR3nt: TGTGCCAGCAGCTTACCGGGACAGGGCAATCAGCCCCAGCATTTT

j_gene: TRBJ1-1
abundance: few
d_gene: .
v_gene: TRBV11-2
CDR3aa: CASSFIRGTEAFF
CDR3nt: TGTGCCAGCAGCTTTATCAGGGGCACTGAAGCTTTCTTT

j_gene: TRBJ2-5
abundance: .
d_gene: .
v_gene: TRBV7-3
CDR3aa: CASSRTGTPQETQYF
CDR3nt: TGTGCCAGCAGCCGTACCGGGACACCCCAAGAGACCCAGTACTTC

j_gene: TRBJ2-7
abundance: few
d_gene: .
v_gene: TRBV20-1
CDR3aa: CSARVQASYEQYF
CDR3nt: TGCAGTGCTAGAGTCCAGGCCTCCTACGAGCAGTACTTC

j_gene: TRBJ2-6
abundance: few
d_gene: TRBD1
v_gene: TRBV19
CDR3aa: CASSIPQGTGANVLTF
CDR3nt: TGTGCCAGTAGTATCCCACAGGGGACTGGGGCCAACGTCCTGACTTTC

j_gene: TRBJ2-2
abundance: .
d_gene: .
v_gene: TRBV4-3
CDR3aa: CASTSGTQGGSGELFF
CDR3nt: TGCGCCAGCACCTCCGGGACCCAGGGGGGGAGCGGGGAGCTGTTTTTT

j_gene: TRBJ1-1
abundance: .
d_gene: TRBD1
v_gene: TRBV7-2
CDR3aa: CASSLEGAVAEAFF
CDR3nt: TGTGCCAGCAGCTTGGAGGGGGCGGTCGCTGAAGCTTTCTTT

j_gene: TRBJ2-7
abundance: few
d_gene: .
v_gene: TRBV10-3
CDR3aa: CAITDSPYEQYF
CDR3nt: TGTGCCATCACAGACAGTCCCTACGAGCAGTACTTC

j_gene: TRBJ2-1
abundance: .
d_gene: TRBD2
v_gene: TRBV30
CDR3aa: CAWTTLGLASNEQFF
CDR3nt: TGTGCCTGGACCACTCTTGGACTAGCCTCCAATGAGCAGTTCTTC

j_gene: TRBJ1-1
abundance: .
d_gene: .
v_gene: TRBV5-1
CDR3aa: CASSLRGGWDTEAFF
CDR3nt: TGCGCCAGCAGCTTGCGGGGGGGCTGGGACACTGAAGCTTTCTTT